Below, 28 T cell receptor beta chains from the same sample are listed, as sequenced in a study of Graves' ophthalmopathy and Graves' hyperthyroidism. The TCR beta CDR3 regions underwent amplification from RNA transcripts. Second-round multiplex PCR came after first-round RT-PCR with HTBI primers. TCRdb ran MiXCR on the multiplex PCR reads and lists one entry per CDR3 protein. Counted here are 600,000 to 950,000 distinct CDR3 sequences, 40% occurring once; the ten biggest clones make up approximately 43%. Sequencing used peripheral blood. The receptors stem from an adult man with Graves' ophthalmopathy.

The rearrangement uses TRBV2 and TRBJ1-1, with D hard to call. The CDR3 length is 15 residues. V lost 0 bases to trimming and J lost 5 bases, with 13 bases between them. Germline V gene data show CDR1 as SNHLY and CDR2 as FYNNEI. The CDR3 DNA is TGTGCCAGCAGTGAAGCGCGTATCGTAGGAACTGAAGCTTTCTTT. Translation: CASSEARIVGTEAFF.

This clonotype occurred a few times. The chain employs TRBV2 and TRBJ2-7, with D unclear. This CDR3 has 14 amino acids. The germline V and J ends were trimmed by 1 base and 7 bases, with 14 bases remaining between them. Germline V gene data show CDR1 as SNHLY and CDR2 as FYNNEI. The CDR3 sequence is CASSEVGIGNEQYF. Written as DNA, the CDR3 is TGTGCCAGCAGTGAAGTGGGCATTGGGAATGAGCAGTACTTC. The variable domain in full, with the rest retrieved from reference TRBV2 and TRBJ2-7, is EPEVTQTPSHQVTQMGQEVILRCVPISNHLYFYWYRQILGQKVEFLVSFYNNEISEKSEIFDDQFSVERPDGSNFTLKIRSTKLEDSAMYFCASSEVGIGNEQYFGPGTRLTVT.

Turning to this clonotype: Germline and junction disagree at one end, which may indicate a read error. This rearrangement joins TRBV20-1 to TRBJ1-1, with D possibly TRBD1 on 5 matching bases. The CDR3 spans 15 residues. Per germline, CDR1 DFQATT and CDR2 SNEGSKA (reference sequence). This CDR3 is CSAGDIGVGDTEAFF. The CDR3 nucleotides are TGCAGTGCTGGAGATATCGGGGTGGGGGACACTGAAGCTTTCTTT.

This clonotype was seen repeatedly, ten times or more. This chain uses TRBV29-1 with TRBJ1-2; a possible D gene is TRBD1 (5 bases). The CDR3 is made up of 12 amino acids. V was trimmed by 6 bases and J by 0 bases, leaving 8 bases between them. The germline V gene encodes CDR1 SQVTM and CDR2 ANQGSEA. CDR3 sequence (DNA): TGCAGCGTACAACAGGCTAACTATGGCTACACCTTC. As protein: CSVQQANYGYTF.

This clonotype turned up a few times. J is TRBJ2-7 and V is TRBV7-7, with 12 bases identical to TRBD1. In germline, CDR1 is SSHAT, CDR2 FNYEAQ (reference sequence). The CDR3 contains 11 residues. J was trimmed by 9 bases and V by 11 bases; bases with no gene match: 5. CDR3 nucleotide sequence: TGTGCCGGGACAGGGGGCGCAGGGCAGTACTTC. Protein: CAGTGGAGQYF.

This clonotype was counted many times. Written as DNA, the CDR3 is TGTGCCAGCAGCCTCAAAAGGGTCCAAGAGACCCAGTACTTC. Translation: CASSLKRVQETQYF. The genes are TRBV7-8 and TRBJ2-5; D is uncertain. Germline V CDR1 and CDR2: SGHVS, FQNEAQ. V was trimmed by 5 bases and J by 1 base, leaving 11 bases between them. CDR3 length: 14 amino acids.

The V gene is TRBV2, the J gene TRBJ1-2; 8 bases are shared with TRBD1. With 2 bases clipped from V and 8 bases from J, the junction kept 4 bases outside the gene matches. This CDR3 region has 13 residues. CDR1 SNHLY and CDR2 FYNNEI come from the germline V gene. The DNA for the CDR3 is TGTGCCAGCAGTGAACGGGGACAGGTGGGCTACACCTTC. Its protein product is CASSERGQVGYTF.

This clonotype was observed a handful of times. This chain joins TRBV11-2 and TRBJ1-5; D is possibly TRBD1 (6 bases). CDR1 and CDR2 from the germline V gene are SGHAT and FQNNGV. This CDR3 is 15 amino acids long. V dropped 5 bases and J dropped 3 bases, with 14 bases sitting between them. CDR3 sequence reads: CASSPGAELNQPQHF. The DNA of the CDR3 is TGTGCCAGCAGCCCAGGGGCAGAACTCAATCAGCCCCAGCATTTT.

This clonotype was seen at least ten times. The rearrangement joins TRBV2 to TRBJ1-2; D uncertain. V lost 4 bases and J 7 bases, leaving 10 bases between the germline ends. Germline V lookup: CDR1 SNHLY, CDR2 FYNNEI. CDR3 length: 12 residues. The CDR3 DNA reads TGTGCCAGCAGTGCCCAAGGTTTTGGCTACACCTTC. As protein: CASSAQGFGYTF.

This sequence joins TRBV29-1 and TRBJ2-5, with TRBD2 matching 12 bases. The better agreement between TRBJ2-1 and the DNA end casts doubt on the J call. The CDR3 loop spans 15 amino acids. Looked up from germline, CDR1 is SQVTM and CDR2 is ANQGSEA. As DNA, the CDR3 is TGCAGCGTTGACCCGCTAGCGGGGGGGCCGGGGGAGCAGTTCTTC. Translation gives CSVDPLAGGPGEQFF.

CDR3 in DNA: TGTGCCAGCCCCCCCAAGGGAACGGACGAGCAGTACTTC. Protein: CASPPKGTDEQYF. The chain combines TRBV2 with TRBJ2-7, with D uncertain. CDR1 is SNHLY, CDR2 FYNNEI, per germline. The V gene lost 8 bases and the J gene lost 5 bases, with 16 bases spanning the gap. This CDR3 spans 13 amino acids.

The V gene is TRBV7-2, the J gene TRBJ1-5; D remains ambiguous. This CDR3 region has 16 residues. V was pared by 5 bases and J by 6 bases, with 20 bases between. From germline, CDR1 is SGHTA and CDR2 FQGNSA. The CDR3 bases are TGTGCCAGCAGCCAAGATTCAGCAATGCCCAGTCAGCCCCAGCATTTT. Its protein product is CASSQDSAMPSQPQHF. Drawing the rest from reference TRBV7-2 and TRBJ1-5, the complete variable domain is GAGVSQSPSNKVTEKGKDVELRCDPISGHTALYWYRQSLGQGLEFLIYFQGNSAPDKSGLPSDRFSAERTGGSVSTLTIQRTQQEDSAVYLCASSQDSAMPSQPQHFGDGTRLSIL.

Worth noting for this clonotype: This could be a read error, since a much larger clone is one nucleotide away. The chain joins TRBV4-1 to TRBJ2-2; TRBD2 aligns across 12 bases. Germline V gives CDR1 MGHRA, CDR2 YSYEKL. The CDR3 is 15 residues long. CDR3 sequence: CARSWTSGNWGELFF. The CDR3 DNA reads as TGCGCCCGCAGCTGGACTAGCGGGAACTGGGGGGAGCTGTTTTTT.

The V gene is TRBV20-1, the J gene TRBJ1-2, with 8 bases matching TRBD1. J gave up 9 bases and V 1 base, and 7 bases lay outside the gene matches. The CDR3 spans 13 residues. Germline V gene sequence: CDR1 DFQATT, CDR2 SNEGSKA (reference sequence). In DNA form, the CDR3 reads TGCAGTGCTAGAGCCCCGGACAGGGATCGCTACACCTTC. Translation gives CSARAPDRDRYTF.

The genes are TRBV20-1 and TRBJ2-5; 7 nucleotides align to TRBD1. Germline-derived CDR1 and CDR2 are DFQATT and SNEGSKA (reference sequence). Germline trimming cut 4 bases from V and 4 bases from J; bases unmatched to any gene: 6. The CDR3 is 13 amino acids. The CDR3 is CSAKKGQRETQYF. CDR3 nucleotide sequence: TGCAGTGCTAAAAAGGGACAGAGAGAGACCCAGTACTTC.

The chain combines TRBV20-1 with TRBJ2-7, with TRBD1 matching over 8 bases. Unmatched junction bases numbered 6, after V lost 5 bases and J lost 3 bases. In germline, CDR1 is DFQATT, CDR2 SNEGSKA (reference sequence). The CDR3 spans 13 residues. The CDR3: CSAPETGDYEQYF. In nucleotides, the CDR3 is TGCAGTGCTCCCGAGACAGGGGACTACGAGCAGTACTTC.

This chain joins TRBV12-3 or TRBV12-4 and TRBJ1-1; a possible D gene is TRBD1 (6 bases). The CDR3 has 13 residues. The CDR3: CASGRGASTEAFF. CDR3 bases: TGTGCTAGTGGGAGGGGGGCTAGCACTGAAGCTTTCTTT.

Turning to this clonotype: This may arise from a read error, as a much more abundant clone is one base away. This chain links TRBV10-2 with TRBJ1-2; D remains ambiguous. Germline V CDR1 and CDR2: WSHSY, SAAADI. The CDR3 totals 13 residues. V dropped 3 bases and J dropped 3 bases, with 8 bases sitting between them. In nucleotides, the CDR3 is TGCGCCAGCAGTGAAGAAACACACTATGGCTACACCTTC. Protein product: CASSEETHYGYTF.

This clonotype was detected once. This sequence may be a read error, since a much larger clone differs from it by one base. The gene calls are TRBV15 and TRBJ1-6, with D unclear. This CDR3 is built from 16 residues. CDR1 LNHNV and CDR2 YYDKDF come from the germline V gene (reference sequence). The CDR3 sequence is CATSNHPGRYNSPFHF. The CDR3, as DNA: TGTGCCACCAGCAACCACCCGGGGAGATATAATTCACCCTTCCACTTT.

The chain's CDR3 is CASSLLGFQGDNSPLHF. The CDR3 DNA follows: TGTGCCAGCAGTTTACTGGGCTTCCAGGGAGATAATTCACCCCTCCACTTT. The V call is TRBV12-3 or TRBV12-4, the J call TRBJ1-6, with a weak D call TRBD1 (5 bases). V lost 2 bases and J lost 5, with 16 bases in between. The CDR3 is 17 amino acids.

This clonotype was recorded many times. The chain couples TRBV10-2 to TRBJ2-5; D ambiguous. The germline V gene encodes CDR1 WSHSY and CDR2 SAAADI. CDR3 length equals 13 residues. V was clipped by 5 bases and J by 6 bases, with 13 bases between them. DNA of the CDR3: TGCGCCAGCAGTCCGCAGGCGAGACAGACCCAGTACTTC. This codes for CASSPQARQTQYF.

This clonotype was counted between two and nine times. This chain's CDR3 is CASTPPGVETQYF. Written as DNA, the CDR3 is TGTGCCAGCACCCCCCCAGGGGTCGAGACCCAGTACTTC. The chain couples TRBV6-5 to TRBJ2-5; D perhaps matches TRBD1 (6 bases). V was cut by 7 bases and J by 5 bases, with 14 bases left in between. Germline V CDR1 and CDR2: MNHEY, SVGAGI. This CDR3 comprises 13 residues.

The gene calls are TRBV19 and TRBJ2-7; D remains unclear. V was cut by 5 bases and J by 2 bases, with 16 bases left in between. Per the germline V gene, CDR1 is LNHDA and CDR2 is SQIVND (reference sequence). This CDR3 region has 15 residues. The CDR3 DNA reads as TGTGCCAGTAGTCCTCGCCGACCCTCGCCCTACGAGCAGTACTTC. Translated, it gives CASSPRRPSPYEQYF.

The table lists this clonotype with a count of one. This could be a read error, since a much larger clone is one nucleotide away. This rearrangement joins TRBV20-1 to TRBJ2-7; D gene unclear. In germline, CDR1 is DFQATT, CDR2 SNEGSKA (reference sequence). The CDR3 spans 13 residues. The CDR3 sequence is CSPSQPSRDEQYF. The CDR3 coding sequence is TGCAGCCCTTCCCAGCCGAGCCGTGACGAGCAGTACTTC.

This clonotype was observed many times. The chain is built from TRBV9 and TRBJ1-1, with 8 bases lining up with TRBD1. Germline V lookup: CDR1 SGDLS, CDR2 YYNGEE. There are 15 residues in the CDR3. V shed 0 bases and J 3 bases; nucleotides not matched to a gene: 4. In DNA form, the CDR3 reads TGTGCCAGCAGCGTAGAGGGACAGGCGTACACTGAAGCTTTCTTT. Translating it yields CASSVEGQAYTEAFF.

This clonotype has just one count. CDR3 coding DNA: TGTGCTAGACATCCGGGACTAGCGCTCGAGCAGTACTTC. Translation gives CARHPGLALEQYF. The chain combines TRBV25-1 with TRBJ2-7, with 10 bases matching TRBD2. CDR1 is MGHDK and CDR2 is SYGVNS in the germline V gene. CDR3 length: 13 amino acids.

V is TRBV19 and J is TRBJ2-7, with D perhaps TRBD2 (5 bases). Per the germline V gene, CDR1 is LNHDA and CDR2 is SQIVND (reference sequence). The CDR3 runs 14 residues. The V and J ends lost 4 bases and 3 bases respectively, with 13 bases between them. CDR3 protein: CASSSRGFSYEQYF. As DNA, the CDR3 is TGTGCCAGTAGTAGTCGCGGGTTCAGCTACGAGCAGTACTTC.

The CDR3 sequence: CAISESGDTEANVLTF. The CDR3 DNA reads TGTGCCATCAGTGAGTCTGGGGACACTGAAGCCAACGTCCTGACTTTC. The chain employs TRBV10-3 and TRBJ2-6; maybe TRBD1 (6 bases). V lost 0 bases to trimming and J lost 7 bases, with 13 bases between them. The CDR3 contains 16 residues. Per germline, CDR1 ENHRY and CDR2 SYGVKD.